This T cell receptor beta chain comes out of a study of post-analysis software for immune sequencing data. Findings of the study overall: TRBV5-6, TRBV5-1 and TRBV20-1 were among four or five TRBV segments more frequent in patients than controls.

A note on this clonotype: Antigen specificity is unknown.

Presence of unique molecular identifiers characterized the TCR beta cDNA libraries. Each CDR3 protein gets one entry after TCRdb re-called the PCR reads with MiXCR. Of some 800,000 distinct CDR3 sequences in the sample, roughly 50% were seen once. V shed 2 bases and J shed 0 bases, with 8 bases lying between them. The CDR3 runs to 15 residues. Germline V gene data show CDR1 as ENHRY and CDR2 as SYGVKD. Sample: blood. This TCR derives from a girl aged 5 to 17 with multiple sclerosis. The chain links TRBV10-3 to TRBJ2-4; no definite D call. In DNA form, the CDR3 reads TGTGCCATCAGTGAGGGAATCGTAGCCAAAAACATTCAGTACTTC. It is translated as CAISEGIVAKNIQYF.